One TCR beta chain is described in this entry. Its antigen is unidentified. J gave up 4 bases and V 5 bases, and 10 bases lay outside the gene matches. The CDR3 is 15 amino acids. Germline lookup yields CDR1 ENHRY and CDR2 SYGVKD. The sample comes from a study of CD8 T cells in ankylosing spondylitis. As the method for making TCR beta libraries, quantitative 5'-RACE with molecular barcodes was used. From the 5' RACE reads, TCRdb called clonotypes with MiXCR, one entry per CDR3 protein. The data show roughly 150,000 distinct CDR3 sequences, roughly 34% seen once. Points from the study as a whole: The study identified a TCR beta motif of under ten highly homologous variants that appeared characteristic of ankylosing spondylitis blood. Reports say disease-linked clones showed up significantly more in matched ankylosing spondylitis synovial fluid. A CD8+ phenotype characterized the disease-linked clones, which were relatively rare in peripheral blood.

Sequenced sample: synovial fluid, either unsorted or a sorted T cell fraction (not recorded which). The origin of this receptor is a male donor with ankylosing spondylitis. This chain links TRBV10-3 with TRBJ1-2; 7 bases align to TRBD1. The CDR3 loop is CAISRAGDSIYGYTF. In DNA form, the CDR3 reads TGTGCCATCAGTCGAGCAGGGGACAGCATCTATGGCTACACCTTC.